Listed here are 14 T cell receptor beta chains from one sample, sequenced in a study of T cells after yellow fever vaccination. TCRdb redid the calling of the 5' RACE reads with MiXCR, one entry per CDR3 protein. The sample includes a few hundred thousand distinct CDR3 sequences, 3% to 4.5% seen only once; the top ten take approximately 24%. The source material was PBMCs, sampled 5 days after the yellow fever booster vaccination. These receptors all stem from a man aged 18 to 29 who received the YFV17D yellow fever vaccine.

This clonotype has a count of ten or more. The chain's CDR3 is CASSVDSTTQETQYF. Written as DNA, the CDR3 is TGTGCCAGCAGCGTAGACTCGACGACCCAAGAGACCCAGTACTTC. This sequence joins TRBV9 and TRBJ2-5; D remains unclear. The CDR3 has 15 amino acids. The germline V gene encodes CDR1 SGDLS and CDR2 YYNGEE. Trimming pared 0 bases from V and 1 base from J, leaving 10 bases between.

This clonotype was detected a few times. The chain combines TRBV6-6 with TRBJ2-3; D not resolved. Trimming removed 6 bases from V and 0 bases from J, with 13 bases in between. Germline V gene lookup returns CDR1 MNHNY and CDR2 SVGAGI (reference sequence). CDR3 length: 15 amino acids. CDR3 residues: CASRDGYASTDTQYF. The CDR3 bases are TGTGCCAGCAGGGATGGTTACGCTAGCACAGATACGCAGTATTTT.

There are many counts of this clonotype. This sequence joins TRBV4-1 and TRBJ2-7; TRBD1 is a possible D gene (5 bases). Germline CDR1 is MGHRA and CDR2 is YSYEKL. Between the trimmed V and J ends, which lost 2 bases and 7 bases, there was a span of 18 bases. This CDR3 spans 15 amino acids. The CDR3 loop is CASSQWGTTLREQYF. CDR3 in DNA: TGCGCCAGCAGCCAATGGGGCACAACCCTCAGGGAGCAGTACTTC.

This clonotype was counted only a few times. The CDR3 bases are TGTGCCATCAGTGAGTCGACAGGTACCACAGATACGCAGTATTTT. Translating gives CAISESTGTTDTQYF. The chain combines TRBV10-3 with TRBJ2-3; TRBD1 might be the D (6 bases). Germline values: CDR1 ENHRY, CDR2 SYGVKD. The CDR3 covers 15 residues. Deletions cut 0 bases from V and 2 bases from J, with 9 bases between.

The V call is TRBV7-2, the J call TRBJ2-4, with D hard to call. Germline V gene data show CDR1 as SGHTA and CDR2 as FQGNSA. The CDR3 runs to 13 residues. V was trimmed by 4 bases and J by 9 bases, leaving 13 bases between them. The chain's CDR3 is CASSSAKSGIQYF. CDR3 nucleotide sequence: TGTGCCAGCAGCTCAGCGAAGTCGGGCATTCAGTACTTC. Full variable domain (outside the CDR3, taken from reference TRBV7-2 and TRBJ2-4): GAGVSQSPSNKVTEKGKDVELRCDPISGHTALYWYRQSLGQGLEFLIYFQGNSAPDKSGLPSDRFSAERTGGSVSTLTIQRTQQEDSAVYLCASSSAKSGIQYFGAGTRLSVL.

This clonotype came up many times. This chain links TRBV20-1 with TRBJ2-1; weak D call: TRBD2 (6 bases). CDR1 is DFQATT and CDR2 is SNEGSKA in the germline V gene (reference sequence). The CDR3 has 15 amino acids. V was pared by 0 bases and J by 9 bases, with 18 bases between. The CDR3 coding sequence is TGCAGTGCTAGAGATGAGCGGCGGGGTTTTACTGAGCAGTTCTTC. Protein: CSARDERRGFTEQFF.

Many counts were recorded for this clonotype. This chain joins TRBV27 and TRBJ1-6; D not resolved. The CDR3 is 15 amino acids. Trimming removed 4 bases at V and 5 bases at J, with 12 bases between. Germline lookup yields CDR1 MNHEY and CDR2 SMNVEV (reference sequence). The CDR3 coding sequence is TGTGCCAGCAGTTGGAGTGGCCTTGATAATTCACCCCTCCACTTT. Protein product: CASSWSGLDNSPLHF.

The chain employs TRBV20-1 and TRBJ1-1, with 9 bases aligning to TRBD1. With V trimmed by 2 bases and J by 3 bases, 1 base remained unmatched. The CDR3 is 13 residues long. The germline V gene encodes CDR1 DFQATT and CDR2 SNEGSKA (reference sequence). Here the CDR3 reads CSARTGGYTEAFF. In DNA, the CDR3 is TGCAGTGCTAGAACAGGGGGCTACACTGAAGCTTTCTTT.

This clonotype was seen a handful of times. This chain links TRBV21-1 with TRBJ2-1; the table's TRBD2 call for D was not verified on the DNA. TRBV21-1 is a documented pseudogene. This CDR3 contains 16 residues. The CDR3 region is CASSKAAGVNYNEQFF. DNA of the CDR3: TGTGCCAGCAGCAAAGCTGCGGGAGTGAACTACAATGAGCAGTTCTTC.

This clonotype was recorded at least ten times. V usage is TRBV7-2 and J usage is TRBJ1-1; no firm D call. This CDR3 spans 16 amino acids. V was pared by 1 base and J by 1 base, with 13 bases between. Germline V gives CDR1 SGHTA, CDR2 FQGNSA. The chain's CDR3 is CASSLGGGRANTEAFF. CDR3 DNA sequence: TGTGCCAGCAGCTTAGGAGGTGGACGGGCGAACACTGAAGCTTTCTTT.

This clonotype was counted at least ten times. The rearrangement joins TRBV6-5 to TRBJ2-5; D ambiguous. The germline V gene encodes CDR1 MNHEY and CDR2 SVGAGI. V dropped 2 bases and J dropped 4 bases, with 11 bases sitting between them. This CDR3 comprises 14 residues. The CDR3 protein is CASSYRGSGETQYF. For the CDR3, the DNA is TGTGCCAGCAGTTACCGAGGATCAGGAGAGACCCAGTACTTC.

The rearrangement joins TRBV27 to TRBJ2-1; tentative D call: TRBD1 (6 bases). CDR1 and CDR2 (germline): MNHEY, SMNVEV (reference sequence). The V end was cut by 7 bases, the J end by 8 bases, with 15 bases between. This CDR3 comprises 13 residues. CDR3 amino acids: CASNERGLDEQFF. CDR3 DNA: TGTGCCAGCAACGAAAGGGGGTTGGATGAGCAGTTCTTC.

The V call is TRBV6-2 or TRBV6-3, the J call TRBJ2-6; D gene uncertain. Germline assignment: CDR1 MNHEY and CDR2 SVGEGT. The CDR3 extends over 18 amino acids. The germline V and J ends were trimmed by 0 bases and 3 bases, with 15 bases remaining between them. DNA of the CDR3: TGTGCCAGCAGTTACTCGCGGTCCGTGCTCGGTGGGGCCAACGTCCTGACTTTC. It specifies CASSYSRSVLGGANVLTF.

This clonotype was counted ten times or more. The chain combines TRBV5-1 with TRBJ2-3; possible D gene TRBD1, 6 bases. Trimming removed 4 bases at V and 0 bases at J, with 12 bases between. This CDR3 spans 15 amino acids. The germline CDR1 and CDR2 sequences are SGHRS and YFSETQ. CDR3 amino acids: CASSPVGASTDTQYF. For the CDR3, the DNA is TGCGCCAGCAGCCCCGTGGGGGCTAGCACAGATACGCAGTATTTT.